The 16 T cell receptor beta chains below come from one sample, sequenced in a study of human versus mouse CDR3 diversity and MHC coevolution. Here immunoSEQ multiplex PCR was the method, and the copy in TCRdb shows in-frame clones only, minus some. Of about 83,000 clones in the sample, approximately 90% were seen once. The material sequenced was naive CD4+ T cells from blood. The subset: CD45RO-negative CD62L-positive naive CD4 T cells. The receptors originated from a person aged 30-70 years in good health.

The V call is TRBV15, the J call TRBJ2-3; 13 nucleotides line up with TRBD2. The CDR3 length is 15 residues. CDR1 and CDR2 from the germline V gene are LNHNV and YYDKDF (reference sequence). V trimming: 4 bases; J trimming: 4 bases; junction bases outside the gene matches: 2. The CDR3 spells CATSTGLAGADTQYF. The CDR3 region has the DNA TGTGCCACCAGCACCGGACTAGCGGGGGCAGATACGCAGTATTTT.

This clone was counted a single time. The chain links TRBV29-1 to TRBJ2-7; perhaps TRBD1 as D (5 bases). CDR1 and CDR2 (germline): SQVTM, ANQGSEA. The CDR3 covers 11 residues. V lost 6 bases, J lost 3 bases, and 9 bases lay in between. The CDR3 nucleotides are TGCAGCGTGATAGGGGACTACGAGCAGTACTTC. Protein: CSVIGDYEQYF.

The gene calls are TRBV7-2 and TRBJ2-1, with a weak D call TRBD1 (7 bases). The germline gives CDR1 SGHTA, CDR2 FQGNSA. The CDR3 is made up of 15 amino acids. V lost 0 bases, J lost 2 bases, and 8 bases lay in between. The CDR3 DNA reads TGTGCCAGCAGCTTAGCCAGGGGGGCCTACAATGAGCAGTTCTTC. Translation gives CASSLARGAYNEQFF.

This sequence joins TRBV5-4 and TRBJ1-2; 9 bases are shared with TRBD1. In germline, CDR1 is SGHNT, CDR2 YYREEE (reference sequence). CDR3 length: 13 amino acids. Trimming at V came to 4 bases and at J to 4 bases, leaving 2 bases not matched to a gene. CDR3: CASSVDRGYGYTF. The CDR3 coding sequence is TGTGCCAGCAGCGTGGACAGGGGCTATGGCTACACCTTC.

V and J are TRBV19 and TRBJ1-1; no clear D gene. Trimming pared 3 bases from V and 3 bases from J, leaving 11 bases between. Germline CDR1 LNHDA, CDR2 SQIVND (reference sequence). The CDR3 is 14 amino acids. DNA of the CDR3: TGTGCCAGTAGTATCTACGGGAGGGACACTGAAGCTTTCTTT. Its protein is CASSIYGRDTEAFF.

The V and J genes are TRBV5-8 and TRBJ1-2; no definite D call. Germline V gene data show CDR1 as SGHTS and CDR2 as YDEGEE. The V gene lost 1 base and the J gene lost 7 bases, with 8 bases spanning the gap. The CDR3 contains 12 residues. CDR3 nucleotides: TGTGCCAGCAGCTTGTTGGCCCCTGGCTACACCTTC. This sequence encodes CASSLLAPGYTF.

The CDR3 protein is CASSLSGAYNEQFF. CDR3 coding DNA: TGTGCCAGCAGCTTGTCAGGGGCCTACAATGAGCAGTTCTTC. The gene calls are TRBV5-6 and TRBJ2-1; D might be TRBD1 (6 bases). Deletions cut 1 base from V and 2 bases from J, with 7 bases between. The CDR3 spans 14 residues. Germline V lookup: CDR1 SGHDT, CDR2 YYEEEE. Variable domain in full (rest from reference TRBV5-6 and TRBJ2-1): DAGVTQSPTHLIKTRGQQVTLRCSPKSGHDTVSWYQQALGQGPQFIFQYYEEEERQRGNFPDRFSGHQFPNYSSELNVNALLLGDSALYLCASSLSGAYNEQFFGPGTRLTVL.

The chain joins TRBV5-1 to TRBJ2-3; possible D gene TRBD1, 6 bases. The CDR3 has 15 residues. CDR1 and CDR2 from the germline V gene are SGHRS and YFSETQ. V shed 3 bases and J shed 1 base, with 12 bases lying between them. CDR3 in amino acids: CASSSDRSRTDTQYF. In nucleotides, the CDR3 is TGCGCCAGCAGCTCTGACAGGAGTCGCACAGATACGCAGTATTTT.

The CDR3 DNA is TGTGCCAGCAGCTTGCCCCCCACAGGGGGCCACACCGGGGAGCTGTTTTTT. This codes for CASSLPPTGGHTGELFF. This rearrangement joins TRBV5-5 to TRBJ2-2, with 9 bases matching TRBD1. The J segment lost 3 bases and the V segment lost 1 base, leaving 7 bases of the junction unmatched. The CDR3 covers 17 residues. CDR1 SGHKS and CDR2 YYEKEE come from the germline V gene (reference sequence).

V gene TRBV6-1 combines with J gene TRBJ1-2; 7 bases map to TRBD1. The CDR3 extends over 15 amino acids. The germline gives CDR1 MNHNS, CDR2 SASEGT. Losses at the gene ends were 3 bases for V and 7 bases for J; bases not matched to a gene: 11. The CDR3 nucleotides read TGTGCCAGCAGTGAGGGGACAGCCTCGGCCTTTGGCTACACCTTC. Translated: CASSEGTASAFGYTF.

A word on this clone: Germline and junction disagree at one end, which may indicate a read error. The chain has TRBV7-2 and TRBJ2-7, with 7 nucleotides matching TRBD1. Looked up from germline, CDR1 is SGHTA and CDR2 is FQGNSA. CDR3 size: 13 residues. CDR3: CASGFRGPYEQYF. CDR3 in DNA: TGTGCCAGCGGCTTTAGGGGGCCCTACGAGCAGTACTTC.

CDR3 bases: TGTGCCAGCAGCGTTACCGGGACAGTGCTTCACGAGCAGTACTTC. It codes for CASSVTGTVLHEQYF. The rearrangement joins TRBV9 to TRBJ2-7; 7 nucleotides align to TRBD1. This CDR3 spans 15 amino acids. Germline loops: CDR1 SGDLS, CDR2 YYNGEE. The junction had 10 bases not matched to a gene; V was cut back by 2 bases and J by 5 bases.

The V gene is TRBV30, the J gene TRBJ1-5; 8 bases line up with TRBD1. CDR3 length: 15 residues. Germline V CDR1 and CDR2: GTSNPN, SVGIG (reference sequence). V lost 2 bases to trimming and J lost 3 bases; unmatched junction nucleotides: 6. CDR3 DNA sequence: TGTGCCTGGAGTAAGGGGGGACAGGCCAATCAGCCCCAGCATTTT. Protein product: CAWSKGGQANQPQHF.

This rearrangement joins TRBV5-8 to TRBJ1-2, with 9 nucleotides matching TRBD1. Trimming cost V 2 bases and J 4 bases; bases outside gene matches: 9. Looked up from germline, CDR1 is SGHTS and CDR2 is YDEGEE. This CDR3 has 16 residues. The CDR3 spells CASSFYPGQGTYGYTF. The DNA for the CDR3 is TGTGCCAGCAGCTTCTACCCGGGACAGGGTACCTATGGCTACACCTTC.

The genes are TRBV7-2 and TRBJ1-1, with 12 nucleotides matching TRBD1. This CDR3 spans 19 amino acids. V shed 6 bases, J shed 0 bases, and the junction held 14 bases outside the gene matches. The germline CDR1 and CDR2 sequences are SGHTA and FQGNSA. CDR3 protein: CASRSLPGTGGGMNTEAFF. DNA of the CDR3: TGTGCCAGCAGATCGTTACCCGGGACAGGGGGCGGAATGAACACTGAAGCTTTCTTT.

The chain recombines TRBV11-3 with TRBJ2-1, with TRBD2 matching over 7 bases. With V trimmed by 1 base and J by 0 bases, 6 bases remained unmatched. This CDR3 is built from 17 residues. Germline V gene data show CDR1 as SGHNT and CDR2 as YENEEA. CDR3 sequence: CASSLGVAGSSYNEQFF. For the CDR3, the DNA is TGTGCCAGCAGCTTAGGAGTAGCGGGCTCCTCCTACAATGAGCAGTTCTTC.